The 27 T cell receptor beta chains presented below share a single source sample, sequenced in a study of T-cell reconstitution after alpha-beta-depleted transplantation in children. TCRbeta library preparation incorporated unique molecular identifiers. TCRdb reprocessed the PCR reads with MiXCR, giving one entry per CDR3 protein. This sample has approximately 100,000 distinct CDR3 sequences, with over 9% found just once. Sequencing used PBMCs from the stem cell graft donor, obtained from the stem cell graft. The origin of the receptors is a human donor who donated a stem cell graft to a child with inherited bone marrow failure.

The genes are TRBV7-9 and TRBJ1-2; maybe TRBD1 (6 bases). CDR1 and CDR2 (germline): SEHNR, FQNEAQ (reference sequence). V shed 1 base and J shed 8 bases, with 8 bases lying between them. CDR3 size: 12 residues. The CDR3 bases are TGTGCCAGCAGCTTAGAACAGGGAGGCTACACCTTC. Translating it yields CASSLEQGGYTF.

The chain uses TRBV29-1 and TRBJ1-2; D is ambiguous. The CDR3 totals 13 residues. V was pared by 0 bases and J by 8 bases, with 13 bases between. The germline CDR1 and CDR2 sequences are SQVTM and ANQGSEA. CDR3 in amino acids: CSVEDPSHEGYTF. DNA for the CDR3: TGCAGCGTTGAAGACCCCTCCCACGAGGGCTACACCTTC.

The chain uses TRBV6-1 and TRBJ2-5, with TRBD2 matching over 11 bases. The ends lost 5 bases at V and 4 bases at J; junction bases unmatched: 6. CDR3 length: 15 residues. Germline V lookup: CDR1 MNHNS, CDR2 SASEGT. The CDR3, as DNA: TGTGCCAGCAGTCGTAGCGGGGGGGCCCTAGAGACCCAGTACTTC. It codes for CASSRSGGALETQYF.

This chain joins TRBV7-6 and TRBJ2-1; no clear D gene. CDR3 length equals 13 residues. Trimming pared 7 bases from V and 6 bases from J, leaving 13 bases between. Germline V gene lookup returns CDR1 SGHVS and CDR2 FNYEAQ. CDR3 amino acids: CASTGAGSNEQFF. CDR3 nucleotides: TGTGCCAGCACCGGCGCAGGTTCCAATGAGCAGTTCTTC.

A few counts support this clonotype. The chain has TRBV27 and TRBJ2-5; a weak D match, TRBD2 (6 bases). The CDR3 is made up of 14 amino acids. V lost 6 bases and J lost 1, with 12 bases in between. Germline V gives CDR1 MNHEY, CDR2 SMNVEV (reference sequence). CDR3: CASRLSGLQETQYF. The CDR3 nucleotides are TGTGCCAGCAGACTTAGCGGCCTCCAAGAGACCCAGTACTTC.

This clonotype was recorded at least ten times. The V and J genes are TRBV7-9 and TRBJ2-6, with a tentative D call TRBD1 (6 bases). V was trimmed by 5 bases and J by 2 bases, leaving 16 bases between them. Germline loops: CDR1 SEHNR, CDR2 FQNEAQ (reference sequence). This CDR3 is built from 17 residues. The DNA of the CDR3 is TGTGCCAGCAGCCTCGCAAAGCAGGGGACTGGGGCCAACGTCCTGACTTTC. Residues: CASSLAKQGTGANVLTF.

This clonotype was seen ten or more times. This chain connects TRBV5-1 to TRBJ2-2; D not resolved. Germline values: CDR1 SGHRS, CDR2 YFSETQ. This CDR3 comprises 15 residues. V lost 2 bases, J lost 0 bases, and 8 bases lay in between. CDR3 protein: CASSLGTANTGELFF. For the CDR3, the DNA is TGCGCCAGCAGCTTAGGAACAGCGAACACCGGGGAGCTGTTTTTT.

The gene calls are TRBV3-1 and TRBJ1-5; TRBD1 agrees at 9 bases. The J segment lost 6 bases and the V segment lost 5 bases, leaving 5 bases of the junction unmatched. Germline lookup yields CDR1 LGHDT and CDR2 YNNKEL (reference sequence). The CDR3 is 14 amino acids. CDR3 in amino acids: CASSWTGDSQPQHF. The CDR3 nucleotides are TGTGCCAGCAGCTGGACAGGGGATAGTCAGCCCCAGCATTTT.

This clonotype occurred many times. The chain is built from TRBV28 and TRBJ2-1; D is unresolved. The CDR3 contains 16 residues. The germline V gene has CDR1 MDHEN and CDR2 SYDVKM. V was clipped by 3 bases and J by 2 bases, with 14 bases between them. Here the CDR3 DNA reads TGTGCCAGCAGTTTTGACCGGACGCGCGCCTACAATGAGCAGTTCTTC. This encodes CASSFDRTRAYNEQFF.

This clonotype was seen repeatedly, ten times or more. The chain joins TRBV5-1 to TRBJ1-4; 9 bases are a match to TRBD1. The junction had 7 bases not matched to a gene; V was cut back by 0 bases and J by 7 bases. This CDR3 is built from 16 residues. The germline CDR1 and CDR2 sequences are SGHRS and YFSETQ. DNA for the CDR3: TGCGCCAGCAGCTTGGGTGCCGGGACAGGGAGTGAAAAACTGTTTTTT. It yields the protein CASSLGAGTGSEKLFF. Looking up the rest from reference TRBV5-1 and TRBJ1-4 gives the full variable domain: KAGVTQTPRYLIKTRGQQVTLSCSPISGHRSVSWYQQTPGQGLQFLFEYFSETQRNKGNFPGRFSGRQFSNSRSEMNVSTLELGDSALYLCASSLGAGTGSEKLFFGSGTQLSVL.

This clonotype was observed many times. The chain is built from TRBV12-3 or TRBV12-4 and TRBJ1-1, with D possibly being TRBD1 (5 bases). Trimming took 7 bases from V and 7 from J, leaving 19 bases between them. The CDR3 has 14 amino acids. CDR3 bases: TGTGCCAGCATTCCCCCGGGGCAACAGAGTGAAGCTTTCTTT. Translated, it gives CASIPPGQQSEAFF.

This clonotype came up many times. V is TRBV10-3 and J is TRBJ1-2; D may be TRBD1 (6 bases). The V and J ends lost 3 bases and 8 bases respectively, with 13 bases between them. This CDR3 has 13 amino acids. Germline V gene data show CDR1 as ENHRY and CDR2 as SYGVKD. In DNA form, the CDR3 reads TGTGCCATCAGTGATGGGACATCAACGGGCTACACCTTC. Protein: CAISDGTSTGYTF.

This rearrangement joins TRBV5-1 to TRBJ2-7; TRBD1 aligns across 9 bases. Germline loops: CDR1 SGHRS, CDR2 YFSETQ. The CDR3 totals 14 residues. Trimming cost V 7 bases and J 5 bases; bases outside gene matches: 10. The CDR3 nucleotides read TGCGCCAGCTGCACGACAGGGGGATGTGACGAGCAGTACTTC. It translates to CASCTTGGCDEQYF.

This clonotype was seen ten or more times. The chain uses TRBV2 and TRBJ1-2; D is ambiguous. The CDR3 contains 13 residues. CDR1 SNHLY and CDR2 FYNNEI come from the germline V gene. The ends were cut back, 4 bases at V and 2 bases at J, with 8 bases in the middle. The CDR3 protein is CASSGGRNYGYTF. DNA for the CDR3: TGTGCCAGCAGTGGAGGGCGGAACTATGGCTACACCTTC. The full variable domain, its missing parts supplied by reference TRBV2 and TRBJ1-2, is EPEVTQTPSHQVTQMGQEVILRCVPISNHLYFYWYRQILGQKVEFLVSFYNNEISEKSEIFDDQFSVERPDGSNFTLKIRSTKLEDSAMYFCASSGGRNYGYTFGSGTRLTVV.

The rearrangement uses TRBV7-9 and TRBJ2-5; D not resolved. Germline-derived CDR1 and CDR2 are SEHNR and FQNEAQ (reference sequence). V lost 4 bases to trimming and J lost 0 bases, with 12 bases between them. The CDR3 covers 15 residues. CDR3 region: CASSSRTAYQETQYF. The CDR3 DNA follows: TGTGCCAGCAGCTCCCGGACGGCGTACCAAGAGACCCAGTACTTC. Full variable domain (outside the CDR3, taken from reference TRBV7-9 and TRBJ2-5): DTGVSQNPRHKITKRGQNVTFRCDPISEHNRLYWYRQTLGQGPEFLTYFQNEAQLEKSRLLSDRFSAERPKGSFSTLEIQRTEQGDSAMYLCASSSRTAYQETQYFGPGTRLLVL.

This chain connects TRBV29-1 to TRBJ2-5, with 7 positions matching TRBD1. Germline values: CDR1 SQVTM, CDR2 ANQGSEA. Trimming removed 3 bases from V and 4 bases from J; junction bases left unmatched: 2. The CDR3 length is 12 residues. CDR3 residues: CSVDRDRETQYF. CDR3 nucleotides: TGCAGCGTTGATAGGGACAGAGAGACCCAGTACTTC.

This clonotype was observed many times. The J gene is TRBJ2-2, the V gene TRBV7-2, with 7 nucleotides matching TRBD1. The trim removed 5 bases at V and 5 bases at J, leaving 8 bases unmatched. The germline V gene has CDR1 SGHTA and CDR2 FQGNSA. The CDR3 has 15 residues. CDR3 protein: CASSPTGVVTGELFF. The CDR3 DNA sequence: TGTGCCAGCAGCCCAACAGGGGTTGTGACCGGGGAGCTGTTTTTT.

This clonotype was detected ten times or more. The chain couples TRBV5-1 to TRBJ2-5; D gene ambiguous. Trimming removed 0 bases from V and 5 bases from J, with 14 bases in between. The CDR3 loop spans 15 amino acids. Germline V gene lookup returns CDR1 SGHRS and CDR2 YFSETQ. The CDR3 is CASSLAASSQETQYF. The CDR3 DNA reads TGCGCCAGCAGCTTGGCGGCATCTTCCCAGGAGACCCAGTACTTC. The whole variable domain, filled in from reference TRBV5-1 and TRBJ2-5, reads KAGVTQTPRYLIKTRGQQVTLSCSPISGHRSVSWYQQTPGQGLQFLFEYFSETQRNKGNFPGRFSGRQFSNSRSEMNVSTLELGDSALYLCASSLAASSQETQYFGPGTRLLVL.

This clonotype was counted ten times or more. This chain uses TRBV18 with TRBJ2-1; no clear D. Germline V gives CDR1 KGHSH, CDR2 LQKENI. Trimming removed 3 bases from V and 9 bases from J, with 15 bases in between. This CDR3 has 14 residues. CDR3 in amino acids: CASSPALTMSEQFF. The DNA of the CDR3 is TGTGCCAGCTCACCGGCCCTTACTATGAGTGAGCAGTTCTTC.

This clonotype was counted at least ten times. The V and J genes are TRBV12-5 and TRBJ1-1; D is ambiguous. The germline gives CDR1 LGHNT, CDR2 FRNRAP. V was pared by 2 bases and J by 2 bases, with 15 bases between. The CDR3 totals 16 residues. CDR3 protein: CASGLMGGLGNTEAFF. The CDR3 coding sequence is TGTGCTAGTGGTTTGATGGGTGGCCTGGGCAACACTGAAGCTTTCTTT.

This rearrangement joins TRBV20-1 to TRBJ1-5; 7 nucleotides match TRBD1. There are 14 residues in the CDR3. V was clipped by 5 bases and J by 0 bases; unmatched bases: 4. Germline CDR1 and CDR2: DFQATT and SNEGSKA (reference sequence). The CDR3 DNA follows: TGCAGTGCTCGGGACAGCTATAGCAATCAGCCCCAGCATTTT. It codes for CSARDSYSNQPQHF.

This clonotype was recorded many times. The J gene is TRBJ2-5, the V gene TRBV5-1, with unresolved D. With 4 bases removed from V and 1 base from J, the gap between germline ends came to 11 bases. The CDR3 runs to 14 residues. The germline gives CDR1 SGHRS, CDR2 YFSETQ. The DNA of the CDR3 is TGCGCCAGCAGCCCCCCGGGCTCCCAAGAGACCCAGTACTTC. It translates to CASSPPGSQETQYF.

The chain carries TRBV6-2 or TRBV6-3 and TRBJ2-1; tentative D call: TRBD2 (7 bases). The ends were cut back, 2 bases at V and 16 bases at J, with 12 bases in the middle. This CDR3 has 11 residues. In germline, CDR1 is MNHEY, CDR2 SVGEGT. The CDR3 DNA reads as TGTGCCAGCAGTTACGGGGGGGCTCCCTTCTTC. Protein product: CASSYGGAPFF.

This clonotype occurred many times. V usage is TRBV20-1 and J usage is TRBJ1-1, with TRBD1 as a possible D gene (6 bases). Between the trimmed V and J ends, which lost 6 bases and 2 bases, there was a span of 13 bases. Germline assignment: CDR1 DFQATT and CDR2 SNEGSKA (reference sequence). The CDR3 extends over 13 amino acids. CDR3 in DNA: TGCAGTGCCCCAAGACAGGCAAACACTGAAGCTTTCTTT. This gives the protein CSAPRQANTEAFF.

This clonotype was detected a few times. The chain couples TRBV20-1 to TRBJ2-5; 8 positions agree with TRBD1. Germline CDR1 reads DFQATT; CDR2 reads SNEGSKA (reference sequence). CDR3 length equals 17 residues. The V segment lost 1 base and the J segment 2 bases; nucleotides outside the gene matches: 12. CDR3 sequence reads: CSARGRETGGIQETQYF. In DNA form, the CDR3 reads TGCAGTGCTAGAGGCCGAGAAACAGGGGGAATACAAGAGACCCAGTACTTC.

This clonotype has a count of ten or more. The rearrangement joins TRBV5-1 to TRBJ1-2, with 12 bases that match TRBD1. The CDR3 consists of 16 residues. The V and J ends lost 0 bases and 6 bases, in that order; junction bases with no gene match: 6. From germline, CDR1 is SGHRS and CDR2 YFSETQ. This CDR3 reads CASSLESGTGGDGYTF. The CDR3 coding sequence is TGCGCCAGCAGCTTGGAATCCGGGACAGGGGGCGATGGCTACACCTTC.

Many counts were recorded for this clonotype. The chain employs TRBV11-2 and TRBJ2-1; D might be TRBD1 or TRBD2, each matching 7 bases. Deletions cut 5 bases from V and 9 bases from J, with 17 bases between. The CDR3 loop spans 14 amino acids. Germline V gene sequence: CDR1 SGHAT, CDR2 FQNNGV. CDR3 DNA: TGTGCCAGCAGCCCAGGGGGGGGCCCGTTTGAGCAGTTCTTC. Its protein product is CASSPGGGPFEQFF.